A selection of T cell receptor beta chains follows, all from one sample in a study of post-analysis software for immune sequencing data. Each CDR3 protein gets one entry after TCRdb re-called the PCR reads with MiXCR. The repertoire holds some 690,000 distinct CDR3 sequences, with about 60% as singletons. The sequenced sample consisted of blood. These receptors were taken from a girl aged 2-10 years with multiple sclerosis. Both conserved end residues are part of each CDR3. Only part of the rows carry a size: once, few, many, or a class if the clone is expanded.

size: once; J: TRBJ2-5; length: 16; V: TRBV7-9; CDR3: CASRSLEQGAQETQYF
size: -; J: TRBJ2-5; length: 15; V: TRBV11-2; CDR3: CASSSTVAGQETQYF
size: -; J: TRBJ2-3; length: 15; V: TRBV29-1; CDR3: CSVPEGGLSTDTQYF
size: -; J: TRBJ2-5; length: 15; V: TRBV6-1; CDR3: CASSERYQGQETQYF
size: -; J: TRBJ2-1; length: 13; V: TRBV4-3; CDR3: CASSQDSGNEQFF
size: -; J: TRBJ2-5; length: 13; V: TRBV6-4; CDR3: CASSFDGPEEQYF
size: -; J: TRBJ2-5; length: 15; V: TRBV7-6; CDR3: CASSLGTGPTPTQYF
size: -; J: TRBJ2-5; length: 18; V: TRBV11-3; CDR3: CVSSLEDLFGRTKETQYF
size: few; J: TRBJ1-5; length: 14; V: TRBV6-2/TRBV6-3; CDR3: CARNSRDSNQPQHF
size: -; J: TRBJ2-1; length: 15; V: TRBV11-3; CDR3: CASSRGTSGGYEQFF
size: -; J: TRBJ2-1; length: 14; V: TRBV20-1; CDR3: CSARSQNFYNEQFF
size: few; J: TRBJ2-1; length: 17; V: TRBV20-1; CDR3: CSALPPPTSGGGYEQFF
size: -; J: TRBJ2-1; length: 13; V: TRBV20-1; CDR3: CSARNAERNEQFF
size: -; J: TRBJ2-5; length: 13; V: TRBV7-2; CDR3: CASSPPSEETQYF
size: few; J: TRBJ1-1; length: 11; V: TRBV29-1; CDR3: CSEFTGAQAFF
size: -; J: TRBJ1-2; length: 14; V: TRBV7-9; CDR3: CASSPTGVNYGYTF
size: -; J: TRBJ1-1; length: 14; V: TRBV12-3/TRBV12-4; CDR3: CASSPIGGRAEAFF
size: few; J: TRBJ2-3; length: 12; V: TRBV6-5; CDR3: CATTGTTDTQYF
size: -; J: -; length: 14; V: TRBV20-1; CDR3: CSAELAASRGEQYF
size: -; J: TRBJ2-7; length: 15; V: TRBV20-1; CDR3: CSAGLAGVSSYEQYF
size: few; J: TRBJ1-2; length: 16; V: TRBV5-8; CDR3: CASSLMPVRANYGYTF
size: few; J: TRBJ2-7; length: 16; V: TRBV4-1; CDR3: CASSVQTSGASYEQYF
size: -; J: TRBJ2-3; length: 16; V: TRBV6-4; CDR3: CASSDLGLAGTDTQYF
size: -; J: -; length: 19; V: TRBV6-5; CDR3: CASSYRGATSGRARETQYF
size: -; J: TRBJ1-1; length: 15; V: TRBV6-2/TRBV6-3; CDR3: CASSYGYLLNTEAFF
size: -; J: TRBJ2-1; length: 14; V: TRBV25-1; CDR3: CASSEYRLHNEQFF
size: -; J: TRBJ2-1; length: 14; V: TRBV12-3/TRBV12-4; CDR3: CASKLAGEVNEQFF
size: -; J: TRBJ1-2; length: 14; V: TRBV20-1; CDR3: CSARGDQPNYGYTF
size: -; J: -; length: 16; V: TRBV21-1; CDR3: CASSKDVWGTNYEQYF
size: few; J: TRBJ2-7; length: 14; V: TRBV10-3; CDR3: CAISDPARAYEQYF
size: few; J: TRBJ2-7; length: 13; V: TRBV5-5; CDR3: CASSDDYSYEQYF
size: few; J: TRBJ2-1; length: 17; V: TRBV4-2; CDR3: CASSQGSGAGAYNEQFF
size: -; J: TRBJ2-1; length: 15; V: TRBV20-1; CDR3: CSAKSGESSYNEQFF
size: -; J: TRBJ2-1; length: 16; V: TRBV20-1; CDR3: CSARVTGASSYNEQFF
size: -; J: TRBJ2-1; length: 15; V: TRBV7-2; CDR3: CASSPWTRGHNEQFF
size: few; J: TRBJ2-7; length: 15; V: TRBV12-3/TRBV12-4; CDR3: CASSLTGQGADEQYF
size: -; J: TRBJ2-1; length: 11; V: TRBV12-3/TRBV12-4; CDR3: CASSGSGEQFF
size: few; J: TRBJ2-4; length: 12; V: TRBV6-2/TRBV6-3; CDR3: CASSFSRNIQYF
size: -; J: TRBJ2-1; length: 15; V: TRBV29-1; CDR3: CSVDGKTDGRDEQFF
size: -; J: TRBJ2-3; length: 17; V: TRBV2; CDR3: CASSDIRLAGSTDTQYF
size: few; J: TRBJ1-6; length: 14; V: TRBV7-2; CDR3: CASSPYSGGSPLHF